Following are 30 T cell receptor beta chains from one sample sequenced in a study of Graves' ophthalmopathy and Graves' hyperthyroidism. Using RNA transcripts, the TCR beta CDR3 regions were amplified. The workflow started with a first-round RT-PCR run with HTBI primers and then moved on to a second-round multiplex PCR. Using its own MiXCR run on the multiplex PCR reads, TCRdb lists one record per CDR3 protein. The table shows approximately 640,000 distinct CDR3 sequences, with under 50% occurring only once. The sample taken for sequencing was peripheral blood. Receptors originate from an adult man with Graves' ophthalmopathy.

This clonotype was seen many times. The chain is built from TRBV11-2 and TRBJ2-7, with a tentative D call TRBD2 (5 bases). CDR3 size: 14 residues. Per germline, CDR1 SGHAT and CDR2 FQNNGV. V lost 5 bases to trimming and J lost 7 bases, with 18 bases between them. The CDR3 is CASSPDGLALEQYF. CDR3 sequence (DNA): TGTGCCAGCAGCCCGGACGGACTGGCGCTGGAGCAGTACTTC.

The genes are TRBV7-9 and TRBJ1-4, with a tentative D call TRBD1 (5 bases). The V and J ends lost 6 bases and 0 bases respectively, with 20 bases between them. The V gene's germline CDR1 is SEHNR and CDR2 FQNEAQ (reference sequence). CDR3 length: 18 residues. The CDR3 here is CASSASPGERATNEKLFF. The CDR3 DNA reads TGTGCCAGCAGTGCTAGTCCGGGGGAGAGGGCAACTAATGAAAAACTGTTTTTT.

The CDR3 loop reads CASKTDTQYF. CDR3 coding DNA: TGTGCCAGTAAAACAGATACGCAGTATTTT. The chain couples TRBV2 to TRBJ2-3, with unresolved D. The CDR3 covers 10 residues. V was pared by 9 bases and J by 3 bases, with 4 bases between. CDR1 and CDR2 from the germline V gene are SNHLY and FYNNEI.

J is TRBJ2-2 and V is TRBV7-6; D gene unclear. Germline values: CDR1 SGHVS, CDR2 FNYEAQ. The CDR3 totals 11 residues. Trimming cost V 5 bases and J 9 bases, with 7 bases left between them. The CDR3 DNA reads TGTGCCAGCAGCCCGCGGTGGGAGCTGTTTTTT. It yields the protein CASSPRWELFF.

Ten or more counts support this clonotype. The chain combines TRBV19 with TRBJ2-6; possibly TRBD1 for D (6 bases). Trimming stripped 2 bases from V and 0 bases from J, with 14 bases between. CDR3 length: 18 residues. Germline V CDR1 and CDR2: LNHDA, SQIVND (reference sequence). DNA of the CDR3: TGTGCCAGTAGTATACTCGGACAGTTCAGCTCTGGGGCCAACGTCCTGACTTTC. This encodes CASSILGQFSSGANVLTF.

V and J are TRBV19 and TRBJ2-1, with TRBD1 as a possible D gene (5 bases). From germline, CDR1 is LNHDA and CDR2 SQIVND (reference sequence). This CDR3 is built from 12 residues. Trimming stripped 6 bases from V and 9 bases from J, with 12 bases between. CDR3 residues: CASSPWQGEQFF. The CDR3 DNA is TGTGCCAGTAGCCCTTGGCAGGGTGAGCAGTTCTTC.

This clonotype was detected ten times or more. This chain connects TRBV7-3 to TRBJ2-5; possible D gene TRBD2, 6 bases. CDR3 length equals 16 residues. Between the trimmed V and J ends, which lost 5 bases and 5 bases, there was a span of 21 bases. CDR1 is SGHTA and CDR2 is FQGTGA in the germline V gene. CDR3 loop: CASSPQRGGTGETQYF. Written as DNA, the CDR3 is TGTGCCAGCAGCCCCCAACGCGGCGGGACGGGGGAGACCCAGTACTTC.

The sample holds many counts of this clonotype. This sequence joins TRBV7-3 and TRBJ2-6, with a tentative D call TRBD1 (5 bases). The ends were cut back, 4 bases at V and 1 base at J, with 11 bases in the middle. This CDR3 spans 16 amino acids. Germline V gives CDR1 SGHTA, CDR2 FQGTGA. The CDR3 coding sequence is TGTGCCAGCAGCTATATAGGGGCTTCTGGGGCCAACGTCCTGACTTTC. It codes for CASSYIGASGANVLTF.

This clonotype appeared many times. This chain joins TRBV2 and TRBJ2-6; D is unresolved. CDR3 length equals 14 residues. The germline V gene encodes CDR1 SNHLY and CDR2 FYNNEI. The germline V and J ends were trimmed by 5 bases and 3 bases, with 8 bases remaining between them. The CDR3, as DNA: TGTGCCAGCAGTCCTGCTATTGGGGCCAACGTCCTGACTTTC. This gives the protein CASSPAIGANVLTF.

This CDR3 reads CSASGGSGNTIYF. The CDR3 nucleotides read TGCAGTGCTAGTGGGGGGTCCGGAAACACCATATATTTT. The J gene is TRBJ1-3, the V gene TRBV20-1; maybe TRBD1 (5 bases). V gave up 3 bases and J gave up 4 bases, with 10 bases separating them. The CDR3 runs 13 residues. CDR1 and CDR2 from the germline V gene are DFQATT and SNEGSKA (reference sequence).

This clonotype was seen more than once but under ten times. The chain carries TRBV6-2 or TRBV6-3 and TRBJ1-3; TRBD1 matches at 8 bases. The CDR3 is 16 amino acids. V dropped 4 bases and J dropped 0; count of bases not matched to a gene: 5. Germline V lookup: CDR1 MNHEY, CDR2 SVGEGT. The CDR3 loop reads CASSSRTGSSGNTIYF. The CDR3 DNA reads TGTGCCAGCAGTTCCAGGACAGGGAGCTCTGGAAACACCATATATTTT.

This clonotype was seen only a few times. The genes are TRBV6-2 or TRBV6-3 and TRBJ2-5, with D perhaps matching TRBD1 (6 bases). This CDR3 comprises 17 residues. Trimming pared 8 bases from V and 4 bases from J, leaving 26 bases between. The V gene's germline CDR1 is MNHEY and CDR2 SVGEGT. CDR3: CASETYRTEFGRETQYF. Written as DNA, the CDR3 is TGTGCCAGCGAGACATACCGGACAGAATTTGGGAGAGAGACCCAGTACTTC.

This clonotype was recorded once. The chain carries TRBV29-1 and TRBJ2-7; D may be TRBD1 or TRBD2 (5 bases each). V was shortened by 5 bases and J by 3 bases, with 14 bases between the two germline ends. CDR3 length: 13 amino acids. Looked up from germline, CDR1 is SQVTM and CDR2 is ANQGSEA. CDR3 coding DNA: TGCAGCGTTTCTGGGGGAGAACACTACGAGCAGTACTTC. Its translation: CSVSGGEHYEQYF.

This rearrangement joins TRBV10-3 to TRBJ1-1, with D tentatively TRBD1 (6 bases). The V end lost 6 bases, the J end lost 5 bases, and 16 bases lay between the germline ends. Germline assignment: CDR1 ENHRY and CDR2 SYGVKD. This CDR3 is 14 amino acids long. CDR3 nucleotides: TGTGCCATCAGCAGGGGCAGATGGGTGACTGAAGCTTTCTTT. It is translated as CAISRGRWVTEAFF.

The chain links TRBV25-1 to TRBJ2-6, with D possibly called TRBD1 or TRBD2 (5 bases each). In germline, CDR1 is MGHDK, CDR2 SYGVNS. The CDR3 runs to 17 residues. The V gene lost 2 bases and the J gene lost 0 bases, with 11 bases spanning the gap. The CDR3 DNA reads as TGTGCCAGCAGTGAAGGGGGTCCGCTCTCTGGGGCCAACGTCCTGACTTTC. Its translation: CASSEGGPLSGANVLTF. Complete variable domain (other parts from reference TRBV25-1 and TRBJ2-6): EADIYQTPRYLVIGTGKKITLECSQTMGHDKMYWYQQDPGMELHLIHYSYGVNSTEKGDLSSESTVSRIRTEHFPLTLESARPSHTSQYLCASSEGGPLSGANVLTFGAGSRLTVL.

The table lists this clonotype with many counts. The rearrangement uses TRBV10-3 and TRBJ2-5, with 8 bases matching TRBD2. Losses at the gene ends were 5 bases for V and 2 bases for J; bases not matched to a gene: 4. Germline loops: CDR1 ENHRY, CDR2 SYGVKD. The CDR3 runs to 14 residues. This chain's CDR3 is CAISREGRQETQYF. DNA of the CDR3: TGTGCCATCAGTCGGGAGGGCCGTCAAGAGACCCAGTACTTC.

This chain joins TRBV7-9 and TRBJ1-3; 7 positions match TRBD1. Germline values: CDR1 SEHNR, CDR2 FQNEAQ (reference sequence). The CDR3 loop spans 15 amino acids. V trimming: 6 bases; J trimming: 0 bases; junction bases outside the gene matches: 5. The CDR3 is CASSRGQVSGNTIYF. CDR3 coding DNA: TGTGCCAGCAGTCGCGGACAGGTCTCTGGAAACACCATATATTTT.

This clonotype was recorded once. A read error may explain this, as a much larger clone is one base away. J is TRBJ2-7 and V is TRBV10-3; D gene unclear. CDR3 size: 11 residues. The germline CDR1 and CDR2 sequences are ENHRY and SYGVKD. The CDR3 protein is CASSHSSKQYF. The DNA for the CDR3 is TGTGCCAGCAGTCATAGCAGCAAGCAGTACTTC.

As for this clonotype: A much larger clone differs by one base, so this may be a read error. A read error is likely, as this CDR3 ends without the conserved phenylalanine or tryptophan. CDR3 loop: CASSSRQGEYEQYL. CDR3 sequence (DNA): TGTGCCAGCAGCTCCCGGCAGGGTGAATACGAGCAGTACCTC. This sequence joins TRBV7-2 and TRBJ2-7; D may be TRBD1 (5 bases). CDR3 length equals 14 residues. The V gene lost 4 bases and the J gene lost 4 bases, with 14 bases spanning the gap. The germline V gene encodes CDR1 SGHTA and CDR2 FQGNSA.

There are a few counts of this clonotype. One end of the junction does not line up with germline, which may come from a read error. The CDR3 sequence is CASSYVADSNQPQHF. Here the CDR3 DNA reads TGTGCCAGCAGTTACGTTGCGGATAGCAATCAGCCCCAGCATTTT. The rearrangement uses TRBV10-3 and TRBJ1-5; no firm D call. In germline, CDR1 is ENHRY, CDR2 SYGVKD. The CDR3 covers 15 residues.

The V gene is TRBV12-3 or TRBV12-4, the J gene TRBJ1-5, with TRBD1 as a possible D gene (6 bases). V was pared by 4 bases and J by 3 bases, with 13 bases between. This CDR3 has 15 residues. DNA for the CDR3: TGTGCCAGCAGTTATAGGACAGTAAACAATCAGCCCCAGCATTTT. It codes for CASSYRTVNNQPQHF.

This clonotype appeared many times. V usage is TRBV2 and J usage is TRBJ2-7; TRBD1 matches at 7 bases. The CDR3 sequence is 15 residues long. Germline CDR1 and CDR2: SNHLY and FYNNEI. J was trimmed by 5 bases and V by 6 bases; bases with no gene match: 13. CDR3 nucleotide sequence: TGTGCCAGCAGGGCCTCGACAGGGAGTAATCACGAGCAGTACTTC. This translates into CASRASTGSNHEQYF.

In its sample, this clonotype was seen many times. The chain recombines TRBV7-2 with TRBJ1-1, with 8 bases that match TRBD1. The germline V gene encodes CDR1 SGHTA and CDR2 FQGNSA. V dropped 5 bases and J dropped 1; count of bases not matched to a gene: 3. This CDR3 has 14 amino acids. CDR3 protein: CASSTTGENTEAFF. DNA of the CDR3: TGTGCCAGCAGCACGACAGGGGAGAACACTGAAGCTTTCTTT.

The sample holds a few counts of this clonotype. The rearrangement links TRBV25-1 to TRBJ2-6; TRBD2 matches 8 bases. This CDR3 comprises 19 residues. The V gene end was trimmed by 6 bases and the J gene end by 0 bases; junction bases not matched to a gene: 13. Germline CDR1 and CDR2: MGHDK and SYGVNS. The CDR3 bases are TGTGCCAGCAGCCAGTTTGGGGTAGCGGGAATCTCTGGGGCCAACGTCCTGACTTTC. As protein: CASSQFGVAGISGANVLTF.

As to this clonotype: An end of the junction differs from the germline gene, which may be a read error. V and J are TRBV2 and TRBJ1-2; no definite D call. Germline CDR1 reads SNHLY; CDR2 reads FYNNEI. The CDR3 is made up of 12 amino acids. Here the CDR3 DNA reads TGTGCCAACAGTGGTTGGCTTGATGGCTACACCTTC. This translates into CANSGWLDGYTF.

This clonotype has at least ten counts. The V gene is TRBV7-6, the J gene TRBJ1-4; 11 bases align to TRBD1. Germline V gene sequence: CDR1 SGHVS, CDR2 FNYEAQ. The J segment lost 2 bases and the V segment lost 1 base, leaving 6 bases of the junction unmatched. The CDR3 is made up of 18 amino acids. In nucleotides, the CDR3 is TGTGCCAGCAGCTTAGTCGGGACAGGGGGAAACACTAATGAAAAACTGTTTTTT. Protein: CASSLVGTGGNTNEKLFF.

On this clonotype itself: Its ends do not fully match the called genes, so a read error is possible. This chain links TRBV10-3 with TRBJ2-7; D not certain. Looked up from germline, CDR1 is ENHRY and CDR2 is SYGVKD. The CDR3 length is 14 residues. CDR3 loop: CAISGTSGSYDQYF. The CDR3 nucleotides read TGTGCCATCAGCGGAACTTCTGGCTCCTACGACCAGTACTTC.

The rearrangement uses TRBV11-1 and TRBJ1-5; no reliable D call. The V gene's germline CDR1 is SGHAT and CDR2 FQDESV (reference sequence). V gave up 5 bases and J gave up 6 bases, with 8 bases separating them. The CDR3 has 12 residues. The CDR3 sequence: CASSGSGQPQHF. CDR3 in DNA: TGTGCCAGCAGCGGATCGGGTCAGCCCCAGCATTTT.

The V gene is TRBV9, the J gene TRBJ1-4; D not resolved. Trimming left V 4 bases short and J 8 bases short, with 24 bases between. The V gene's germline CDR1 is SGDLS and CDR2 YYNGEE. This CDR3 has 17 residues. As DNA, the CDR3 is TGTGCCAGCAGCCAAGAGTTGGTAGGAGGGTTGGCCGAAAAACTGTTTTTT. Protein: CASSQELVGGLAEKLFF.

This clonotype was recorded a few times. The genes are TRBV5-8 and TRBJ2-7; D call uncertain. The germline CDR1 and CDR2 sequences are SGHTS and YDEGEE. The length of the CDR3 is 12 residues. V was clipped by 3 bases and J by 6 bases, with 10 bases between them. The CDR3 sequence: CASSSYAREQYF. The CDR3 bases are TGTGCCAGCAGCTCGTACGCCCGCGAGCAGTACTTC.